Shown below are 6 T cell receptor beta chains from a single sample sequenced in a study of blood T cells in healthy people across ages. Primed by a sample-barcoded 5' primer and a J-beta primer mix, a second PCR proceeded for about 7 to 11 cycles. Via MiXCR, TCRdb re-called the 5' RACE reads, giving one row per CDR3 protein. The data contain around 970,000 distinct CDR3 sequences, roughly half of them singletons. The sequenced material came from blood. The receptors here all came from a woman aged 55-70 years in good health.

This clonotype has ten or more counts. The chain carries TRBV29-1 and TRBJ2-5; the D is unclear. Trimming removed 3 bases from V and 4 bases from J, with 9 bases in between. The CDR3 has 12 amino acids. Germline CDR1 SQVTM, CDR2 ANQGSEA. The CDR3, as DNA: TGCAGCGTTGATGGGGTGGGAGAGACCCAGTACTTC. This codes for CSVDGVGETQYF. The full variable domain, rest sourced from reference TRBV29-1 and TRBJ2-5, is SAVISQKPSRDICQRGTSLTIQCQVDSQVTMMFWYRQQPGQSLTLIATANQGSEATYESGFVIDKFPISRPNLTFSTLTVSNMSPEDSSIYLCSVDGVGETQYFGPGTRLLVL.

As concerns this clonotype: The junction differs from germline at one of its ends, possibly a read error. The chain uses TRBV7-2 and TRBJ1-5; D is unclear. Germline CDR1 is SGHTA and CDR2 is FQGNSA. The length of the CDR3 is 13 residues. The CDR3 loop reads CASSLQSNQPLHF. The CDR3 coding sequence is TGTGCCAGCAGCTTACAGTCCAATCAGCCCCTGCATTTT.

This chain connects TRBV14 to TRBJ2-3; either TRBD1 or TRBD2 may fit D (5 bases each). The CDR3 loop spans 15 amino acids. The germline CDR1 and CDR2 sequences are SGHDN and FVKESK. Deletions cut 3 bases from V and 0 bases from J, with 10 bases between. Written as DNA, the CDR3 is TGTGCCAGCAGCCAGGGACCACATAGCACAGATACGCAGTATTTT. Translation: CASSQGPHSTDTQYF. Using reference TRBV14 and TRBJ2-3 for the parts outside the CDR3, the full variable domain is EAGVTQFPSHSVIEKGQTVTLRCDPISGHDNLYWYRRVMGKEIKFLLHFVKESKQDESGMPNNRFLAERTGGTYSTLKVQPAELEDSGVYFCASSQGPHSTDTQYFGPGTRLTVL.

The rearrangement joins TRBV7-9 to TRBJ2-3; a weak D match, TRBD2 (6 bases). The ends were cut back, 8 bases at V and 4 bases at J, with 13 bases in the middle. This CDR3 has 13 amino acids. The germline V gene has CDR1 SEHNR and CDR2 FQNEAQ (reference sequence). CDR3 sequence: CASHATGADTQYF. The CDR3 DNA sequence: TGTGCCAGCCACGCCACGGGGGCAGATACGCAGTATTTT. Based on the CDR3 plus reference TRBV7-9 and TRBJ2-3, the full variable domain is DTGVSQNPRHKITKRGQNVTFRCDPISEHNRLYWYRQTLGQGPEFLTYFQNEAQLEKSRLLSDRFSAERPKGSFSTLEIQRTEQGDSAMYLCASHATGADTQYFGPGTRLTVL.

This clonotype turned up a few times. The rearrangement joins TRBV11-2 to TRBJ2-3; D assignment may be TRBD1 or TRBD2 (5 bases each). Germline V gene data show CDR1 as SGHAT and CDR2 as FQNNGV. V dropped 2 bases and J dropped 2 bases, with 17 bases sitting between them. The CDR3 sequence is 17 residues long. The CDR3 DNA reads TGTGCCAGCAGCTTATCAATCGGGACCAGTTTCACAGATACGCAGTATTTT. Translating gives CASSLSIGTSFTDTQYF.

The rearrangement uses TRBV20-1 and TRBJ2-3; 10 nucleotides agree with TRBD2. J was trimmed by 1 base and V by 2 bases; bases with no gene match: 3. This CDR3 spans 15 amino acids. The germline V gene has CDR1 DFQATT and CDR2 SNEGSKA (reference sequence). CDR3 region: CSARLAGVRTDTQYF. The CDR3 nucleotides are TGCAGTGCTAGACTAGCGGGAGTTCGCACAGATACGCAGTATTTT.